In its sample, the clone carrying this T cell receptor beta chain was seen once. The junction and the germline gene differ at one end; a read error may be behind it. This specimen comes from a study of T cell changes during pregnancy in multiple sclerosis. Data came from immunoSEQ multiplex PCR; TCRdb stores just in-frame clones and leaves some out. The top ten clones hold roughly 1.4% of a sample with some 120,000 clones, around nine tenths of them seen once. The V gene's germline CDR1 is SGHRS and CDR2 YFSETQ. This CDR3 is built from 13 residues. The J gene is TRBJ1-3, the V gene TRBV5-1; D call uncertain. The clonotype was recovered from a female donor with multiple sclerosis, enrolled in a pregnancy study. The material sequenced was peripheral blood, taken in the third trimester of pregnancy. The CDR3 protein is CASSPLPGGALVF. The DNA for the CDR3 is TGCGCCAGCAGCCCTTTACCGGGTGGAGCCTTAGTCTTT.